The following is a T cell receptor beta chain sequence with its context. This sample was included in a study of blood T cell repertoires in COVID-19. Study in general: The United States, Italy and Spain were the sources of the acute and convalescent COVID-19 samples. T cells, B-cell-depleted T cells, or PBMCs supplied cDNA or gDNA.

Authors' methods: Amplification of reference gene primers was used by the study to estimate nucleated cell counts. The method was immunoSEQ multiplex PCR; TCRdb's version includes in-frame clones alone and lacks a portion of them. Clone size and the V and J calls come from that table; the DNA yielded D and trimming. The table includes 29,000 or so clones, 80% to 90% detected once. The V end lost 1 base, the J end lost 1 base, and 10 bases lay between the germline ends. Looked up from germline, CDR1 is SGHVS and CDR2 is FQNEAQ. The CDR3 sequence is 15 residues long. This receptor was taken from a man aged 60 to 69 with acute or convalescent COVID-19. What was sequenced was peripheral blood. The chain links TRBV7-8 to TRBJ1-1, with a tentative D call TRBD1 (5 bases). The CDR3 sequence is CASSLGRDSNTEAFF. The CDR3 DNA sequence: TGTGCCAGCAGCTTAGGTCGGGACTCGAACACTGAAGCTTTCTTT.